Below, 20 T cell receptor beta chains from the same sample are listed, as sequenced in a study of CD8 T cells in ankylosing spondylitis. TCRdb processed the 5' RACE reads anew with MiXCR; each CDR3 protein has one entry. The sample lists 200,000 to 300,000 distinct CDR3 sequences, around 10% occurring once. The sample comprised blood, either unsorted or a sorted T cell fraction (not recorded which). The source of these receptors is a male donor with ankylosing spondylitis or in good health (not recorded which).

This clonotype was seen a handful of times. The V gene is TRBV9, the J gene TRBJ1-2, with D possibly being TRBD1 (5 bases). The germline V and J ends were trimmed by 2 bases and 4 bases, with 12 bases remaining between them. Germline CDR1 and CDR2: SGDLS and YYNGEE. The CDR3 has 14 residues. The CDR3 region has the DNA TGTGCCAGCAGCGTCGGGGGTCAAGCCTATGGCTACACCTTC. This sequence encodes CASSVGGQAYGYTF.

The chain has TRBV6-2 or TRBV6-3 and TRBJ2-5; maybe TRBD1 (6 bases). This CDR3 spans 15 amino acids. CDR1 and CDR2 (germline): MNHEY, SVGEGT. V lost 7 bases and J 2 bases, leaving 17 bases between the germline ends. The CDR3 DNA sequence: TGTGCCAGCACACGCTTGAGGACAGAGCAAGAGACCCAGTACTTC. Its protein product is CASTRLRTEQETQYF.

Only a few counts were recorded for this clonotype. This rearrangement joins TRBV9 to TRBJ2-3, with D perhaps matching TRBD2 (7 bases). CDR3 length: 13 amino acids. Trimming cost V 7 bases and J 3 bases, with 12 bases left between them. Germline V CDR1 and CDR2: SGDLS, YYNGEE. The CDR3 nucleotides are TGTGCCAGCCAAGGGGGGGCAACAGATACGCAGTATTTT. It codes for CASQGGATDTQYF.

V is TRBV29-1 and J is TRBJ1-1, with 7 positions matching TRBD1. With V trimmed by 7 bases and J by 11 bases, 10 bases remained unmatched. The CDR3 is 11 amino acids. Per germline, CDR1 SQVTM and CDR2 ANQGSEA. This CDR3 reads CSGLRQGSAFF. The CDR3 coding sequence is TGCAGCGGCCTGAGACAGGGAAGCGCTTTCTTT.

The chain is built from TRBV28 and TRBJ1-2; 8 bases are a match to TRBD1. The CDR3 loop spans 13 amino acids. Germline CDR1 reads MDHEN; CDR2 reads SYDVKM. After removal of 8 bases from V and 0 bases from J, the junction contained 2 bases not matched to a gene. The CDR3 DNA follows: TGTGCCAGCGGGACAGGCACTAACTATGGCTACACCTTC. Protein sequence: CASGTGTNYGYTF.

This clonotype was picked up many times. The V call is TRBV29-1, the J call TRBJ2-7; no firm D call. Trimming removed 4 bases from V and 3 bases from J, with 7 bases in between. The CDR3 consists of 11 residues. Germline-derived CDR1 and CDR2 are SQVTM and ANQGSEA. CDR3 in DNA: TGCAGCGTTGCGAGGAGCTACGAGCAGTACTTC. This gives the protein CSVARSYEQYF.

This clonotype was seen at least ten times. The gene calls are TRBV20-1 and TRBJ1-2; 7 bases match TRBD1. J gave up 5 bases and V 0 bases, and 6 bases lay outside the gene matches. This CDR3 has 14 amino acids. Germline V CDR1 and CDR2: DFQATT, SNEGSKA (reference sequence). In nucleotides, the CDR3 is TGCAGTGCTAGAGATAGGACAGGACTTTATGGCTACACCTTC. Protein: CSARDRTGLYGYTF.

Of note for this clonotype: An end of the junction differs from the germline gene, which may be a read error. The genes are TRBV2 and TRBJ2-2; D gene uncertain. Germline V gene data show CDR1 as SNHLY and CDR2 as FYNNEI. CDR3 size: 14 residues. The CDR3 loop is CVSSDVGSTGELFF. The CDR3 coding sequence is TGTGTCAGCAGTGACGTGGGGTCCACCGGGGAGCTGTTTTTT.

Details on this clonotype: A much larger clonotype is one base distant, so this may be a read error. This chain links TRBV21-1 with TRBJ2-7; TRBD2, the D gene given by the table, was not confirmed from the DNA. TRBV21-1 is tagged as a pseudogene. The CDR3 covers 16 residues. CDR3 bases: TGTGCCAGCAGCAAAAGTCTTAGCGGGAGTGGGTACGAGCAGTACTTC. As protein: CASSKSLSGSGYEQYF.

This clonotype was counted ten times or more. The V call is TRBV7-3, the J call TRBJ2-1, with 8 positions matching TRBD2. The V and J ends lost 5 bases and 8 bases, in that order; junction bases with no gene match: 14. CDR1 is SGHTA and CDR2 is FQGTGA in the germline V gene. This CDR3 comprises 16 residues. CDR3 bases: TGTGCCAGCAGCAACAAGCCCGGCGGGGGGTATCATGAGCAGTTCTTC. As protein: CASSNKPGGGYHEQFF. Filled out from reference TRBV7-3 and TRBJ2-1, the complete variable domain reads GAGVSQTPSNKVTEKGKYVELRCDPISGHTALYWYRQSLGQGPEFLIYFQGTGAADDSGLPNDRFFAVRPEGSVSTLKIQRTERGDSAVYLCASSNKPGGGYHEQFFGPGTRLTVL.

This clonotype appeared a few times. The rearrangement links TRBV7-2 to TRBJ2-1, with a tentative D call TRBD2 (5 bases). The CDR3 length is 14 residues. Per the germline V gene, CDR1 is SGHTA and CDR2 is FQGNSA. V lost 6 bases and J lost 8, with 17 bases in between. CDR3 sequence reads: CASRKLVRIHEQFF. The CDR3 DNA sequence: TGTGCCAGCAGGAAACTAGTTAGAATCCATGAGCAGTTCTTC. The whole variable domain, remainder taken from reference TRBV7-2 and TRBJ2-1, is GAGVSQSPSNKVTEKGKDVELRCDPISGHTALYWYRQSLGQGLEFLIYFQGNSAPDKSGLPSDRFSAERTGGSVSTLTIQRTQQEDSAVYLCASRKLVRIHEQFFGPGTRLTVL.

This clonotype was counted many times. The V call is TRBV29-1, the J call TRBJ2-7; the D gene could be TRBD1 or TRBD2 (5 bases each). Trimming cost V 1 base and J 9 bases, with 13 bases left between them. The CDR3 is 12 amino acids. The germline gives CDR1 SQVTM, CDR2 ANQGSEA. In DNA form, the CDR3 reads TGCAGCGTTGAAGGGGACGGAGCAGGGCAGTACTTC. The encoded protein is CSVEGDGAGQYF.

In its sample, this clonotype was seen many times. The genes are TRBV10-3 and TRBJ2-5; no clear D gene. Germline V CDR1 and CDR2: ENHRY, SYGVKD. This CDR3 spans 12 amino acids. V lost 3 bases to trimming and J lost 5 bases, with 7 bases between them. The CDR3 DNA follows: TGTGCCATCAGTGAACCTCGGGAGACCCAGTACTTC. It translates to CAISEPRETQYF.

This sequence joins TRBV9 and TRBJ2-2, with TRBD2 identical over 7 bases. The CDR3 is made up of 16 amino acids. The germline gives CDR1 SGDLS, CDR2 YYNGEE. The ends lost 0 bases at V and 4 bases at J; junction bases unmatched: 6. This chain's CDR3 is CASSVGGRPFTGELFF. DNA of the CDR3: TGTGCCAGCAGCGTAGGCGGGAGACCTTTCACCGGGGAGCTGTTTTTT.

This clonotype was detected many times. The rearrangement uses TRBV7-3 and TRBJ2-3, with a tentative D call TRBD2 (5 bases). This CDR3 has 14 residues. Looked up from germline, CDR1 is SGHTA and CDR2 is FQGTGA. Trimming pared 2 bases from V and 6 bases from J, leaving 12 bases between. The CDR3 protein is CASSLSPGEDTQYF. The CDR3 DNA sequence: TGTGCCAGCAGCTTATCCCCCGGGGAGGATACGCAGTATTTT.

This clonotype was detected a few times. V usage is TRBV5-5 and J usage is TRBJ1-3; D not certain. The CDR3 is 15 amino acids. V was shortened by 0 bases and J by 0 bases, with 7 bases between the two germline ends. The germline CDR1 and CDR2 sequences are SGHKS and YYEKEE (reference sequence). The CDR3, as DNA: TGTGCCAGCAGCTTGGGAGGTTTCTCTGGAAACACCATATATTTT. Protein sequence: CASSLGGFSGNTIYF.

The rearrangement uses TRBV11-2 and TRBJ2-7, with 7 bases fitting TRBD2. The CDR3 contains 14 residues. V shed 5 bases, J shed 0 bases, and the junction held 4 bases outside the gene matches. Germline CDR1 is SGHAT and CDR2 is FQNNGV. CDR3 in amino acids: CASSMASGSYEQYF. CDR3 sequence (DNA): TGTGCCAGCAGCATGGCTAGCGGCTCCTACGAGCAGTACTTC.

This clonotype was seen many times. The chain combines TRBV3-1 with TRBJ2-3; 7 nucleotides line up with TRBD1. CDR1 and CDR2 from the germline V gene are LGHDT and YNNKEL (reference sequence). The junction had 3 bases not matched to a gene; V was cut back by 2 bases and J by 4 bases. This CDR3 has 14 amino acids. This chain's CDR3 is CASSQSGGSDTQYF. The CDR3 DNA follows: TGTGCCAGCAGCCAATCAGGGGGATCAGATACGCAGTATTTT.

This clonotype has ten or more counts. The genes are TRBV12-3 or TRBV12-4 and TRBJ2-5; tentatively, D is TRBD2 (5 bases). This CDR3 spans 15 amino acids. Trimming left V 5 bases short and J 4 bases short, with 17 bases between. The CDR3 DNA is TGTGCCAGCAGTCCGGGTCTCGCTGGAGGAGAGACCCAGTACTTC. This translates into CASSPGLAGGETQYF.

This clonotype came up many times. This chain links TRBV28 with TRBJ2-7; 9 bases agree with TRBD2. The CDR3 length is 17 residues. Looked up from germline, CDR1 is MDHEN and CDR2 is SYDVKM. The V gene end was trimmed by 3 bases and the J gene end by 3 bases; junction bases not matched to a gene: 12. The CDR3 nucleotides are TGTGCCAGCAGTTTTACACAAGAGCGGGAGGTTCTCTACGAGCAGTACTTC. It yields the protein CASSFTQEREVLYEQYF.